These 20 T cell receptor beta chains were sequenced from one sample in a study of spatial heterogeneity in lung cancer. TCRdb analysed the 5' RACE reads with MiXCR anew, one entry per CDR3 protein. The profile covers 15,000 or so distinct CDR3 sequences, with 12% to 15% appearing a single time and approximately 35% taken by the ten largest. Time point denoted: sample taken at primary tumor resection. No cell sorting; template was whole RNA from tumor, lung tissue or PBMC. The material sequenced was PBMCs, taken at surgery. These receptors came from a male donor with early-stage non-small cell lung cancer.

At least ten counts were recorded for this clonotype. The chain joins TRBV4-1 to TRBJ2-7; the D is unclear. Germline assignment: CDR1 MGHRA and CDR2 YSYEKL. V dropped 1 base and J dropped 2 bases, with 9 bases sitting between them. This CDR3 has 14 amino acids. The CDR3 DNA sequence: TGCGCCAGCAGCCAAGCGGACGTACCCTACGAGCAGTACTTC. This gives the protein CASSQADVPYEQYF.

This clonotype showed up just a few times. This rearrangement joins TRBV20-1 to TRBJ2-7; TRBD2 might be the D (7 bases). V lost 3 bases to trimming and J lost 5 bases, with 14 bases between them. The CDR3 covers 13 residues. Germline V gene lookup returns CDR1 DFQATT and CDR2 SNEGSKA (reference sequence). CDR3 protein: CSARGGRWDEQYF. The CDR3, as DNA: TGCAGTGCTAGGGGGGGGCGATGGGACGAGCAGTACTTC.

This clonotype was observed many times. The CDR3 DNA is TGTGCCAGAAGCCCGGACGGAACCTACGAGCAGTACTTC. Translating gives CARSPDGTYEQYF. This sequence joins TRBV5-3 and TRBJ2-7; D call uncertain. TRBV5-3 falls under the ORF class, with uncertain function. The CDR3 loop spans 13 amino acids. V dropped 4 bases and J dropped 2 bases, with 10 bases sitting between them.

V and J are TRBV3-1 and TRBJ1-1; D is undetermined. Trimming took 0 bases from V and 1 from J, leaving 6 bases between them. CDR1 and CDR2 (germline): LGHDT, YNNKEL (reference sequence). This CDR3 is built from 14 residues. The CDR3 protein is CASSQDAPNTEAFF. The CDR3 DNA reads TGTGCCAGCAGCCAAGATGCACCGAACACTGAAGCTTTCTTT.

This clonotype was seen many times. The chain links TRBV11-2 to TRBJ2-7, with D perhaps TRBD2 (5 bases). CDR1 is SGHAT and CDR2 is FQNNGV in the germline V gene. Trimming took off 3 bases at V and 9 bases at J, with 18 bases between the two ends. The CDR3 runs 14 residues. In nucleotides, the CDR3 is TGTGCCAGCAGCTTGGTTGGCGAGTCAAGCGGGCAGTACTTC. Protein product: CASSLVGESSGQYF.

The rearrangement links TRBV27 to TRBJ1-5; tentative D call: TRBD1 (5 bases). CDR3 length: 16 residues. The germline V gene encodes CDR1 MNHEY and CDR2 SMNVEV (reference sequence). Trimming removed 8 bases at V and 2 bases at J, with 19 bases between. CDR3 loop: CASGRLGAYGNQPQHF. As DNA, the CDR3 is TGTGCCAGCGGGCGACTAGGGGCGTACGGCAATCAGCCCCAGCATTTT.

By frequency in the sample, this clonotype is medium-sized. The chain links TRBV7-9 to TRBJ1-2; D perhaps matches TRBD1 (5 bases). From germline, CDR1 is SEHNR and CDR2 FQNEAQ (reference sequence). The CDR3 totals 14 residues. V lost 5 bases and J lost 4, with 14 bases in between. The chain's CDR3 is CASSGGSRTYGYTF. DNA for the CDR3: TGTGCCAGCAGCGGGGGGTCCAGGACCTATGGCTACACCTTC.

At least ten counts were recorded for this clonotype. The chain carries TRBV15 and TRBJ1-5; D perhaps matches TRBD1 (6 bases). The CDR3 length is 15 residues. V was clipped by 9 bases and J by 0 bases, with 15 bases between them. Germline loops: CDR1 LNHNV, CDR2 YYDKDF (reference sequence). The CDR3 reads CATSRGQYSNQPQHF. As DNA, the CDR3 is TGTGCCACGAGTAGGGGACAATATAGCAATCAGCCCCAGCATTTT.

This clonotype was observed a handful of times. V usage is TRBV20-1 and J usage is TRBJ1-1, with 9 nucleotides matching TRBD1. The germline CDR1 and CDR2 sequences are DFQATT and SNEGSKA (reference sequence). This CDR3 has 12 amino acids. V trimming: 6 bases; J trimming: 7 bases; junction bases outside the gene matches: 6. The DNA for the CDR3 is TGCAGTGCAGGACAGGGGTCGGGTGAAGCTTTCTTT. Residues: CSAGQGSGEAFF.

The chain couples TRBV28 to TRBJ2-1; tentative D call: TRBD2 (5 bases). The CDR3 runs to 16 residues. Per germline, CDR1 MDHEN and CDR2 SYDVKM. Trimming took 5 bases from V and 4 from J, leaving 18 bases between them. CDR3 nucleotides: TGTGCCAGCAGTCCCCTCGGAGGTATTGGATACAATGAGCAGTTCTTC. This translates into CASSPLGGIGYNEQFF.

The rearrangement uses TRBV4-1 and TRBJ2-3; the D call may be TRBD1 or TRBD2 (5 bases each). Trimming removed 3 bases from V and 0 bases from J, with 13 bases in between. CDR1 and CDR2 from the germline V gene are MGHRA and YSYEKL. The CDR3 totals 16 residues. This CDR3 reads CASSHPRDESTDTQYF. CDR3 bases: TGCGCCAGCAGCCACCCCAGGGACGAGAGCACAGATACGCAGTATTTT.

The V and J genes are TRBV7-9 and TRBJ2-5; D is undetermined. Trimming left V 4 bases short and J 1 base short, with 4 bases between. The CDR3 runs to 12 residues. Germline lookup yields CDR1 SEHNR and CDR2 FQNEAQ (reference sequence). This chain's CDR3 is CASSSPQETQYF. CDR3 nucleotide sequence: TGTGCCAGCAGCTCCCCCCAAGAGACCCAGTACTTC.

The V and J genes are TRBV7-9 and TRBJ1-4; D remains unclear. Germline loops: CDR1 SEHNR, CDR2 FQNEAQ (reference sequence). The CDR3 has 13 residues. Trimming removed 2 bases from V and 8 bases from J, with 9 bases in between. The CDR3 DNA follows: TGTGCCAGCAGCTTACAGGAAGGGGAAAAACTGTTTTTT. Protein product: CASSLQEGEKLFF.

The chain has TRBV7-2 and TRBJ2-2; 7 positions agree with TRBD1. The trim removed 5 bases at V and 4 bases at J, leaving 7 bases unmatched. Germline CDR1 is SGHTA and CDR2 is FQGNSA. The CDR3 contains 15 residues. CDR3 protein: CASSVRAGGTGELFF. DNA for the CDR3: TGTGCCAGCAGCGTTAGGGCAGGGGGCACCGGGGAGCTGTTTTTT.

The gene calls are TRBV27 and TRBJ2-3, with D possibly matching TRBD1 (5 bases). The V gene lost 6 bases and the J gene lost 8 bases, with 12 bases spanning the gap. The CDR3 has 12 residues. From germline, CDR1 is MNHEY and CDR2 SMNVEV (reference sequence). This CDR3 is CASRLAQGTQYF. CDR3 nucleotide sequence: TGTGCCAGCAGATTGGCCCAGGGTACGCAGTATTTT.

This CDR3 is CASSRSRAYQETQYF. DNA for the CDR3: TGTGCCAGCTCACGTTCCAGGGCCTACCAAGAGACCCAGTACTTC. The V call is TRBV18, the J call TRBJ2-5; a possible D gene is TRBD1 (5 bases). This CDR3 is 15 amino acids long. V was pared by 4 bases and J by 0 bases, with 12 bases between. Germline assignment: CDR1 KGHSH and CDR2 LQKENI.

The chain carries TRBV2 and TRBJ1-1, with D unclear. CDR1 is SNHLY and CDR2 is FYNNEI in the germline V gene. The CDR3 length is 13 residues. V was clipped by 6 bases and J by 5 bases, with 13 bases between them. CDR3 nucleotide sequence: TGTGCCAGCAGCAACTCAGGTCCAACTGAAGCTTTCTTT. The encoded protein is CASSNSGPTEAFF. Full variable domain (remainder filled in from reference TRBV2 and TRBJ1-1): EPEVTQTPSHQVTQMGQEVILRCVPISNHLYFYWYRQILGQKVEFLVSFYNNEISEKSEIFDDQFSVERPDGSNFTLKIRSTKLEDSAMYFCASSNSGPTEAFFGQGTRLTVV.

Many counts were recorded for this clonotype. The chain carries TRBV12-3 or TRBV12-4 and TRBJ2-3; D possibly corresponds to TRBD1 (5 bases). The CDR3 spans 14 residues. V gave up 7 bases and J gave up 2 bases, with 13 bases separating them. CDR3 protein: CASTRTSPTDTQYF. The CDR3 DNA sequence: TGTGCCAGCACAAGGACAAGTCCCACAGATACGCAGTATTTT.

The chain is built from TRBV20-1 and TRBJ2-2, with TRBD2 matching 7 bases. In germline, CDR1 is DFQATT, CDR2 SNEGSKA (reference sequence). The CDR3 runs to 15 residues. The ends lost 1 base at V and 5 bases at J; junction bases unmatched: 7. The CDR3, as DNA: TGCAGTGCTAGAGTATTGGGACTACAAACCGGGGAGCTGTTTTTT. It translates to CSARVLGLQTGELFF.

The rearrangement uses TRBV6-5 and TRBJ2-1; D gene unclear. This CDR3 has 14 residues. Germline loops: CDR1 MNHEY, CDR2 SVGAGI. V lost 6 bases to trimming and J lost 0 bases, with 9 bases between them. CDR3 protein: CASSRLGSYNEQFF. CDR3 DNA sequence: TGTGCCAGCAGCCGACTGGGCTCCTACAATGAGCAGTTCTTC.